This T cell receptor beta chain originates from a study of T cell responses to AZD1222 COVID-19 vaccine. Across the study: Pooling of second doses given at about 4 or about 12 weeks was done. Regarding the study as a whole: The study found vaccine-associated CD4 TCRs spanning spike, dominant at 160-218 and 743-854.

Assay: immunoSEQ multiplex PCR; the TCRdb copy retains only in-frame clones and omits some. The table has about 100,000 clones, around 86% seen once; the top ten hold 5.5% to 7%. A word on this clone: Its antigen is undetermined.

Deletions cut 0 bases from V and 8 bases from J, with 13 bases between. Germline CDR1 ENHRY, CDR2 SYGVKD. CDR3 size: 15 residues. Sequencing was performed on peripheral blood, taken on day 0 of AZD1222 vaccination. The clonotype comes from an adult in good health. The V gene is TRBV10-3, the J gene TRBJ1-4; D ambiguous. The CDR3 here is CAISESLTLGEKLFF. CDR3 DNA: TGTGCCATCAGTGAGTCTCTTACCTTGGGGGAAAAACTGTTTTTT.